This is a list of T cell receptor beta chains from one sample in a study of T cells in Graves' hyperthyroidism and ophthalmopathy. A single record per CDR3 protein comes from TCRdb applying MiXCR to the multiplex PCR reads. This sample carries about 290,000 distinct CDR3 sequences, roughly a fifth of them seen once, and the ten largest clones take under 45%. The source material was blood. All receptors come from a man aged 50-59 years with Graves' ophthalmopathy. Both conserved end residues are part of each CDR3. The D gene is left open where the match is weak. Clone sizes are given selectively: once, few, many, or a class where the clone is expanded.

TGCGCCAGCAGCTTGGCCGCGGACAGGAGCTCCTACAATGAGCAGTTCTTC	CASSLAADRSSYNEQFF	TRBV5-1	17	many	TRBJ2-1	TRBD1
TGTGCCAGCAGCCAAATTTCCTACGAGCAGTACTTC	CASSQISYEQYF	TRBV3-1	12	many	TRBJ2-7	NA
TGTGCCAGCCCCCGGGACAGGGGGACGTCCCCCCACGAGCAGTTCTTC	CASPRDRGTSPHEQFF	TRBV2	16	few	TRBJ2-1	TRBD1
TGTGCCAGCAGGGGTACCGGGAATGAGCAGTTCTTC	CASRGTGNEQFF	TRBV2	12	many	TRBJ2-1	NA
TGTGCCAGCAGCTTAGAAGGGGCGTGGGCCAACGTCCTGACTTTC	CASSLEGAWANVLTF	TRBV11-1	15	many	TRBJ2-6	NA
TGTGCCAGCAGGTTCTTTGGGGGGGAGACCCAGTACTTC	CASRFFGGETQYF	TRBV28	13	NA	TRBJ2-5	NA
TGCAGCGTTGAAGAACTAGGGGATGAGCAGTTCTTC	CSVEELGDEQFF	TRBV29-1	12	once	TRBJ2-1	NA
TGTGCCAGCAGACTAGCGGGGCAGGGCACCGGGGAGCTGTTTTTT	CASRLAGQGTGELFF	TRBV2	15	many	TRBJ2-2	TRBD2
TGCAGTGCCATTCGCGGGGGCACCGGGGAGCTGTTTTTT	CSAIRGGTGELFF	TRBV20-1	13	NA	TRBJ2-2	TRBD2
TGTGCCAGCAGTTTAGGGGCAGGGGGCGCGGGACAGCCCCAGCATTTT	CASSLGAGGAGQPQHF	TRBV27	16	few	TRBJ1-5	TRBD1
TGTGCCAGTCAGCCCCCAACTAATGAAAAACTGTTTTTT	CASQPPTNEKLFF	TRBV28	13	NA	TRBJ1-4	NA
TGTGCCAGTAGTTATACCCTAGCGGGAGCTTACAATGAGCAGTTCTTC	CASSYTLAGAYNEQFF	TRBV19	16	NA	TRBJ2-1	TRBD2
TGTGCCAGCAGTTTGGGAAAGAACTATGGCTACACCTTC	CASSLGKNYGYTF	TRBV28	13	many	TRBJ1-2	NA
TGTGCCAGCATGGCTGCAACTAATGAAAAACTGTTTTTT	CASMAATNEKLFF	TRBV2	13	many	TRBJ1-4	NA
TGTGCCAGCAGTTTCGCCAGGAACTCCTACGAGCAGTACTTC	CASSFARNSYEQYF	TRBV27	14	many	TRBJ2-7	NA
TGTGCCAGCAGACCCGACAGGGGGAGGGATGAGCAGTTCTTC	CASRPDRGRDEQFF	TRBV28	14	many	TRBJ2-1	TRBD1
TGTGCCAGTAGGCTATCAAGCGGTTCCCTCTACGAGCAGTACTTC	CASRLSSGSLYEQYF	TRBV19	15	NA	TRBJ2-7	NA
TGTGCCACCAGCAGAGATCGAGGGCTCCAAGAGACCCAGTACTTC	CATSRDRGLQETQYF	TRBV15	15	few	TRBJ2-5	NA
TGTGCCAGCAATAACAGGGCCAAAAACATTCAGTACTTC	CASNNRAKNIQYF	TRBV2	13	few	TRBJ2-4	NA
TGCAGCGTTCGCTCCCAGGGGCTCGCCTATGGCTACACCTTC	CSVRSQGLAYGYTF	TRBV29-1	14	NA	TRBJ1-2	NA
TGCGCCAGCAGCGGACAGGGTCAGAATCTTGAAGCTTTCTTT	CASSGQGQNLEAFF	TRBV5-1	14	many	TRBJ1-1	TRBD1
TGTGCCAGCAGCTTAACTCGGGGGACCCAAGAGACCCAGTACTTC	CASSLTRGTQETQYF	TRBV7-2	15	NA	TRBJ2-5	NA
TGCGCCAGCAGCGACGGGACTAGCCTACTCGGAGCCCAGTACTTC	CASSDGTSLLGAQYF	TRBV5-1	15	many	TRBJ2-5	TRBD2
TGTGCCAGCAGCTGGGGAGGGACCGAGCAGTACTTC	CASSWGGTEQYF	TRBV6-1	12	many	TRBJ2-7	TRBD2
TGTGCCAGCAGAACCGGGACAGGGGGCCCCGGGGAGCTGTTTTTT	CASRTGTGGPGELFF	TRBV12-3/TRBV12-4	15	NA	TRBJ2-2	TRBD1
TGTGCCAGCAGCGTAGATCGGGTAACAGATACGCAGTATTTT	CASSVDRVTDTQYF	TRBV9	14	few	TRBJ2-3	NA
TGTGCCAGCAGTTTGCGGGGTGGGTCCTACAATGAGCAGTTCTTC	CASSLRGGSYNEQFF	TRBV12-3/TRBV12-4	15	many	TRBJ2-1	NA
TGTGCCAGCAGCCAAGAATCTCGGGGGGCCCACGAGCAGTACTTC	CASSQESRGAHEQYF	TRBV14	15	few	TRBJ2-7	NA
TGTGCCAGCAGCCCCCGACAGGGAATGTGGGAGACCCAGTACTTC	CASSPRQGMWETQYF	TRBV7-9	15	few	TRBJ2-5	TRBD1
TGTGCCAGCAGCTTACAGGAAAGCTCCTACAATGAGCAGTTCTTC	CASSLQESSYNEQFF	TRBV11-2	15	NA	TRBJ2-1	NA
TGTGCCAGCAGCTTGGATGGGCGGAACTCCTACGAGCAGTACTTC	CASSLDGRNSYEQYF	TRBV5-5	15	many	TRBJ2-7	NA
TGTGCCAGCAGCTTAGCTAGCGGGAGTCACCGGACCCAGTACTTC	CASSLASGSHRTQYF	TRBV11-2	15	many	TRBJ2-5	TRBD2
TGTGCCAGCAGCTTAGACCGCGTCAGGTCTGGAAACACCATATATTTT	CASSLDRVRSGNTIYF	TRBV11-2	16	many	TRBJ1-3	NA
TGTGCCAGCAGCCTTAGGGGGACTAGCGGGAGTAGAGATACGCAGTATTTT	CASSLRGTSGSRDTQYF	TRBV11-2	17	NA	TRBJ2-3	TRBD2
TGCAGTGCTAGTACTGGGATCGGGAGGTACGAGCAGTACTTC	CSASTGIGRYEQYF	TRBV20-1	14	NA	TRBJ2-7	TRBD2
TGTGCCAGCTCACCAACAGATAGACACGAGCAGTACTTC	CASSPTDRHEQYF	TRBV18	13	NA	TRBJ2-7	NA
TGCAGTGCCCGGTTTACGACTAGCACAGATACGCAGTATTTT	CSARFTTSTDTQYF	TRBV20-1	14	many	TRBJ2-3	NA
TGTGCCAGTAAGGCGGCGGGGGCGCGAACCGGGGAGCTGTTTTTT	CASKAAGARTGELFF	TRBV7-2	15	NA	TRBJ2-2	NA
TGTGCCAGCTCACCACCGGGAACCTCCTACGAGCAGTACTTC	CASSPPGTSYEQYF	TRBV18	14	many	TRBJ2-7	NA
TGTGCCAGCAGTTCCCCCGGGACAGGGGGTAGAGGGGAGCAGTACTTC	CASSSPGTGGRGEQYF	TRBV28	16	many	TRBJ2-7	TRBD1
TGTGCCAGCAGCTTCGGACCCTCAGCCAAAAACATTCAGTACTTC	CASSFGPSAKNIQYF	TRBV11-2	15	many	TRBJ2-4	NA
TGCAGCGTTGCGAGGTTCGGCGAGCAGTACTTC	CSVARFGEQYF	TRBV29-1	11	NA	TRBJ2-7	NA
TGCAGCGTTGAAGCTAGCGGCGGGGAGACCCAGTACTTC	CSVEASGGETQYF	TRBV29-1	13	many	TRBJ2-5	TRBD2
TGTGCCAGCAGCCCCGTGGGGCAAGAGACCCAGTACTTC	CASSPVGQETQYF	TRBV11-1	13	many	TRBJ2-5	NA
TGTGCCAGCAAGGACAGCTCCTACGAGCAGTACTTC	CASKDSSYEQYF	TRBV2	12	many	TRBJ2-7	NA
TGTGCCTGGAGCCCACTAGCGCCAGATACGCAGTATTTT	CAWSPLAPDTQYF	TRBV30	13	few	TRBJ2-3	TRBD2
TGCAGTGCTACTAGGCGGGGGGGGGACACTGAAGCTTTCTTT	CSATRRGGDTEAFF	TRBV20-1	14	few	TRBJ1-1	NA
TGCGCCAGCAGCCAAGACTCACAGGGAGGGACTGAAGCTTTCTTT	CASSQDSQGGTEAFF	TRBV4-1	15	few	TRBJ1-1	NA
TGCGCCAGCAGCAAAGACGAGACCGGGGAGCTGTTTTTT	CASSKDETGELFF	TRBV5-1	13	many	TRBJ2-2	NA
TGTGCCAGCAGCTCCCTCAGGGGGTACAAAAACATTCAGTACTTC	CASSSLRGYKNIQYF	TRBV11-2	15	many	TRBJ2-4	TRBD1
TGTGCCAGCAGGTTTGACCGGGGCCGGAACACTGAAGCTTTCTTT	CASRFDRGRNTEAFF	TRBV6-1	15	few	TRBJ1-1	NA
TGCGCCAGCTGGGGGGGGAGTGGGCAGCCCCAGCATTTT	CASWGGSGQPQHF	TRBV4-1	13	NA	TRBJ1-5	NA
TGCAGCGGTCTAGCGGGAGGGAACTACGAGCAGTACTTC	CSGLAGGNYEQYF	TRBV29-1	13	NA	TRBJ2-7	TRBD2
TGTGCCAGCTCACCTGGGACAGGGAAAGTGGGTCAGCCCCAGCATTTT	CASSPGTGKVGQPQHF	TRBV18	16	NA	TRBJ1-5	TRBD1
TGCAGTGCTAGAGGCCTCACTAGCGGGCCTAATGAGCAGTTCTTC	CSARGLTSGPNEQFF	TRBV20-1	15	many	TRBJ2-1	TRBD2
TGTGCCAGCAGCTTACCCATCAGAGGCACTGAAGCTTTCTTT	CASSLPIRGTEAFF	TRBV7-2	14	many	TRBJ1-1	NA
TGCAGCGTGATACAGGGATCCAACGAGCAGTACTTC	CSVIQGSNEQYF	TRBV29-1	12	few	TRBJ2-7	NA
TGTGCCAGCACCGTAACAGGGGGCCTTGCCTTTTACGAGCAGTACTTC	CASTVTGGLAFYEQYF	TRBV27	16	NA	TRBJ2-7	TRBD1